The sequence of this TCR beta chain was determined in a study of beta chain features in type 1 diabetes. Study-level results: Shortening that was moderate but significant affected the TCRB CDR3s of Type 1 diabetes patients in all four CD4+ subsets.

CDR1 and CDR2 (germline): SQVTM, ANQGSEA. The CDR3 sequence is 12 residues long. Trimming removed 4 bases at V and 4 bases at J, with 10 bases between. This clone came up a few times. As yet, its antigen is unknown. Sequenced material consisted of expressed TCRB transcripts (all of the isolated RNA was reverse transcribed). Produced via immunoSEQ multiplex PCR; TCRdb's table is partial and in-frame only. The top ten hold roughly 0.028% of the sample, which has more than 250,000 clones, roughly 20% seen once. The sample comprised naive CD4+ T cells from blood. The chain recombines TRBV29-1 with TRBJ2-5; D is undetermined. This clonotype was sampled from a middle-aged woman with type 1 diabetes. CDR3 sequence reads: CSVVTGSETQYF. CDR3 DNA: TGCAGCGTTGTCACCGGGTCAGAGACCCAGTACTTC. The entire variable domain, with the rest obtained from reference TRBV29-1 and TRBJ2-5, is as follows: SAVISQKPSRDICQRGTSLTIQCQVDSQVTMMFWYRQQPGQSLTLIATANQGSEATYESGFVIDKFPISRPNLTFSTLTVSNMSPEDSSIYLCSVVTGSETQYFGPGTRLLVL.